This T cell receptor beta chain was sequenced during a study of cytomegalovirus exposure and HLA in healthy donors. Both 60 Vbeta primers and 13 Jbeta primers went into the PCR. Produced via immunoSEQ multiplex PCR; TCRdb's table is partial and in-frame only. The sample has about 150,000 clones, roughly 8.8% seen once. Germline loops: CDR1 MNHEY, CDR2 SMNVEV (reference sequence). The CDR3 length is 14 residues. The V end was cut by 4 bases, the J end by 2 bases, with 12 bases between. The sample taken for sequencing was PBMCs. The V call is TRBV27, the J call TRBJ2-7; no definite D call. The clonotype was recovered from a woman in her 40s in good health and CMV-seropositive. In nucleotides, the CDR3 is TGTGCCAGCAGTTCGGTACCACAGACCTACGAGCAGTACTTC. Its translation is CASSSVPQTYEQYF.